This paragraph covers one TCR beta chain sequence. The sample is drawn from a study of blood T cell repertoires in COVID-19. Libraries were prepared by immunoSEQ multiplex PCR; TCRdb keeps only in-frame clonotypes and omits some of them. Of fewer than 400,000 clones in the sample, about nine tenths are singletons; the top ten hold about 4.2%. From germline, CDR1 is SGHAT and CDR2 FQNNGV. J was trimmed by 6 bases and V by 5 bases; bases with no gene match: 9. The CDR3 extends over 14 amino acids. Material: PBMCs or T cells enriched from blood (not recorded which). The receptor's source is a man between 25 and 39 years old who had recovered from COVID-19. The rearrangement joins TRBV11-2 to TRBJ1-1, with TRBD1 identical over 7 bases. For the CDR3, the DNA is TGTGCCAGCAGCAGTCACAGGGGAATCGCTGAAGCTTTCTTT. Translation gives CASSSHRGIAEAFF.